The rows below give T cell receptor beta chains drawn from one sample of a study of blood T cell repertoires in COVID-19. TCRdb keeps only in-frame clones here, not all; method: immunoSEQ multiplex PCR. This repertoire shows hundreds of thousands of clones, approximately 86% found once; its top ten account for about 9.8%. Sequencing input: peripheral blood. The source is a young man with active or convalescent COVID-19. Both conserved end residues are trimmed from each CDR3.

v_gene,CDR3aa
TRBV4-1,ASSQARVAGINYEQY
TRBV2,ASNQRGQYYGYT
TRBV9,ASSHNFGTGLMNTEAF
TRBV9,ASSVDMGGQTGELF
TRBV12-5,ASGSLVRGTIY
TRBV6-5,ASSPTGVGYT
TRBV7-9,ASSGIGAGITEAF
TRBV9,ASSLGTSPNTGELF
TRBV4-3,ASATGTGDYEQY
TRBV6-5,ASSDGQVDYT
TRBV5-6,ASSRDWLQETQY
TRBV6-5,ASSPNRLAGETQY
TRBV19,ASNTRAGLNTEAF
TRBV6-2/TRBV6-3,ASSSYGSGTEAF
TRBV23-1,ASSQSISEAAGNTIY
TRBV6-6,AGMRNSGNTIY
TRBV5-1,GNRGWATDTQY
TRBV25-1,ASSEFEDMNTEAF
TRBV19,ASNLRTGELF
TRBV2,ASSTTGFGGYT
TRBV7-8,ASSLAGGGNEQF
TRBV12-5,ASGLDLTGMNTEAF
TRBV5-1,ASSLGQGAEQY
TRBV3-1/TRBV3-2,ASSSAQREVVQY
TRBV19,ASSTGTDLSYGYT
TRBV5-4,ASSSTMNYGYT
TRBV5-1,ASSYGQGLQTDTQY
TRBV3-1/TRBV3-2,ASSQGASGGVETQY
TRBV5-1,ASRLTGLVYGYT
TRBV9,ASSPGDSSVGELF
TRBV9,ASSVRTGDSEQY
TRBV13,ASSLQHYGNTIY
TRBV10-2,ASKRSGQLPQETQY
TRBV27,ASSPNRGGGELF